Following are 8 T cell receptor beta chains from one sample sequenced in a study of T cell repertoires in cytomegalovirus infection. These receptors are not linked to any known antigen. TCRdb re-called the reads with MiXCR, one entry per CDR3 protein. This sample has 300,000 to 400,000 distinct CDR3 sequences, with 25% to 35% found just once. Sample: cultured PBMCs, taken from culture after CMV antigen stimulation. All receptors come from a human donor in good health (CMV status not recorded). Some clones in this sample may be carry-over from other donors' samples.

This clonotype was seen more than once but under ten times. V is TRBV20-1 and J is TRBJ2-7; D not certain. The CDR3 is 11 amino acids. V was trimmed by 7 bases and J by 5 bases, leaving 12 bases between them. CDR1 and CDR2 (germline): DFQATT, SNEGSKA (reference sequence). Here the CDR3 DNA reads TGCAGTGTGAAGGGTAATGACGAGCAGTACTTC. Its protein is CSVKGNDEQYF.

This clonotype was detected only once. The chain employs TRBV11-2 and TRBJ1-1; D call uncertain. With 4 bases removed from V and 0 bases from J, the gap between germline ends came to 9 bases. CDR3 size: 14 residues. Per the germline V gene, CDR1 is SGHAT and CDR2 is FQNNGV. The CDR3 is CASSWEAMNTEAFF. CDR3 nucleotides: TGTGCCAGCAGCTGGGAGGCAATGAACACTGAAGCTTTCTTT.

This clonotype has ten or more counts. This chain connects TRBV14 to TRBJ1-2; D gene uncertain. Germline CDR1 SGHDN, CDR2 FVKESK. V dropped 6 bases and J dropped 4 bases, with 9 bases sitting between them. CDR3 length: 12 residues. Here the CDR3 reads CASSQRTYGYTF. The CDR3 DNA is TGTGCCAGCAGTCAACGGACCTATGGCTACACCTTC. Based on the CDR3 plus reference TRBV14 and TRBJ1-2, the full variable domain is EAGVTQFPSHSVIEKGQTVTLRCDPISGHDNLYWYRRVMGKEIKFLLHFVKESKQDESGMPNNRFLAERTGGTYSTLKVQPAELEDSGVYFCASSQRTYGYTFGSGTRLTVV.

The genes are TRBV27 and TRBJ1-1; 7 nucleotides agree with TRBD1. The CDR3 length is 14 residues. Germline assignment: CDR1 MNHEY and CDR2 SMNVEV (reference sequence). V shed 5 bases and J 11 bases; nucleotides not matched to a gene: 14. This CDR3 reads CASSTLNRGSEAFF. The CDR3 DNA sequence: TGTGCCAGCAGTACCCTAAACAGGGGCTCAGAGGCTTTCTTT.

CDR3 amino acids: CASSIAQMNTEAFF. In DNA form, the CDR3 reads TGTGCCAGTAGTATAGCACAAATGAACACTGAAGCTTTCTTT. The J gene is TRBJ1-1, the V gene TRBV19, with D hard to call. In germline, CDR1 is LNHDA, CDR2 SQIVND (reference sequence). With 1 base removed from V and 0 bases from J, the gap between germline ends came to 6 bases. The CDR3 length is 14 residues. Full variable domain (rest looked up from reference TRBV19 and TRBJ1-1): DGGITQSPKYLFRKEGQNVTLSCEQNLNHDAMYWYRQDPGQGLRLIYYSQIVNDFQKGDIAEGYSVSREKKESFPLTVTSAQKNPTAFYLCASSIAQMNTEAFFGQGTRLTVV.

In its sample, this clonotype was seen many times. The rearrangement links TRBV10-3 to TRBJ2-5, with TRBD2 matching 8 bases. J gave up 4 bases and V 4 bases, and 5 bases lay outside the gene matches. The length of the CDR3 is 14 residues. CDR1 is ENHRY, CDR2 SYGVKD, per germline. DNA of the CDR3: TGTGCCATCAGTGCGAGCGGGAGCCCAGAGACCCAGTACTTC. Its translation: CAISASGSPETQYF.

This clonotype was seen ten or more times. The chain joins TRBV7-2 to TRBJ1-6; maybe TRBD1 (6 bases). The CDR3 is made up of 15 amino acids. Trimming took 1 base from V and 7 from J, leaving 11 bases between them. Germline CDR1 is SGHTA and CDR2 is FQGNSA. CDR3 protein: CASSLGPGENSPLHF. The CDR3 DNA is TGTGCCAGCAGCTTAGGTCCAGGGGAGAATTCACCCCTCCACTTT. The entire variable domain, with the rest obtained from reference TRBV7-2 and TRBJ1-6, is as follows: GAGVSQSPSNKVTEKGKDVELRCDPISGHTALYWYRQSLGQGLEFLIYFQGNSAPDKSGLPSDRFSAERTGGSVSTLTIQRTQQEDSAVYLCASSLGPGENSPLHFGNGTRLTVT.

This clonotype was counted ten times or more. The rearrangement links TRBV20-1 to TRBJ1-3, with D hard to call. CDR3 length: 15 residues. The V end lost 2 bases, the J end lost 2 bases, and 13 bases lay between the germline ends. Per the germline V gene, CDR1 is DFQATT and CDR2 is SNEGSKA (reference sequence). The CDR3 DNA is TGCAGTGCTAGACCTGCCCGGAACGCTGGAAACACCATATATTTT. Translating gives CSARPARNAGNTIYF.